These 14 T cell receptor beta chains came from one sample sequenced in a study of CXCR3-negative and CXCR3-positive naive CD8 T cells. Overall study findings and caveats: CXCR3-positive naive cells carried more hydrophobic TRB CDR3s than CXCR3-negative naive cells did.

No antigen has been identified for these receptors. Researchers prepared the TRB cDNA libraries using 5' RACE with UMI labels. TCRdb reprocessed the 5' RACE reads and keeps a single row for each CDR3 protein, giving no DNA. The table for this sample gives some 130,000 distinct CDR3 sequences. Sequencing was carried out using naive CXCR3+ CD8+ T cells from blood. Indicated subset: CD45RO-CCR7+CD27+CD95- naive CD8+ T cells expressing CXCR3 (TNR3+). The origin of the receptors is a human donor in good health. Some clones in this sample may be carry-over from other donors' samples.

The CDR3 sequence: CASTEHLNTGELFF. This chain links TRBV28 with TRBJ2-2. CDR3 length: 14 amino acids. CDR1 and CDR2 (germline): MDHEN, SYDVKM.

The J gene is TRBJ2-7, the V gene TRBV5-1. In germline, CDR1 is SGHRS, CDR2 YFSETQ. CDR3 size: 11 residues. The CDR3: CASGLLDEQYF.

The chain has TRBV7-8 and TRBJ2-3; with no DNA, the TCRdb D assignment of TRBD1 cannot be verified. CDR3 length: 16 amino acids. In germline, CDR1 is SGHVS, CDR2 FQNEAQ. The CDR3 region is CASSPYRGSYTDTQYF.

V is TRBV7-3 and J is TRBJ2-1; TCRdb returns TRBD2, unconfirmable since there is no DNA. Germline V CDR1 and CDR2: SGHTA, FQGTGA. This CDR3 is built from 15 residues. The CDR3 is CASSPLAGGIDEQFF.

The chain employs TRBV5-1 and TRBJ1-1. Looked up from germline, CDR1 is SGHRS and CDR2 is YFSETQ. This CDR3 contains 15 residues. CDR3 in amino acids: CASSSSGDLNTEAFF. The whole variable domain, remainder taken from reference TRBV5-1 and TRBJ1-1, is KAGVTQTPRYLIKTRGQQVTLSCSPISGHRSVSWYQQTPGQGLQFLFEYFSETQRNKGNFPGRFSGRQFSNSRSEMNVSTLELGDSALYLCASSSSGDLNTEAFFGQGTRLTVV.

The chain joins TRBV7-9 to TRBJ2-5. Germline CDR1 reads SEHNR; CDR2 reads FQNEAQ (reference sequence). The CDR3 contains 13 residues. The CDR3 is CASSLAPWETQYF.

The chain couples TRBV6-6 to TRBJ2-3; TCRdb gives TRBD1 as the D gene, but with no DNA this cannot be confirmed. Germline CDR1 is MNHNY and CDR2 is SVGAGI (reference sequence). CDR3 length: 17 amino acids. The CDR3 loop is CASSYSGQTRPPDTQYF.

The chain has TRBV4-3 and TRBJ1-5; the D call of TRBD1 rests on TCRdb alone, since no DNA is present to check it. Germline values: CDR1 LGHNA, CDR2 YSLEER. The CDR3 contains 18 residues. The CDR3: CASSLNLGTGNGNQPQHF.

The rearrangement joins TRBV10-1 to TRBJ2-1; TCRdb's D call of TRBD2 is untestable without DNA. Germline-derived CDR1 and CDR2 are WNHNN and SYGVQD (reference sequence). The CDR3 consists of 19 residues. CDR3 sequence reads: CASRRRPGLAGGSNNEHFF.

The rearrangement uses TRBV4-3 and TRBJ1-5. CDR1 and CDR2 (germline): LGHNA, YSLEER. There are 15 residues in the CDR3. The CDR3 protein is CASSQDGRPNQPQHF.

The chain couples TRBV4-1 to TRBJ2-1; TCRdb selects TRBD2, and the lack of DNA leaves this call unchecked. The germline V gene has CDR1 MGHRA and CDR2 YSYEKL. The CDR3 is 15 amino acids. The CDR3 loop reads CASSGVGGVFNEQFF.

The rearrangement links TRBV7-8 to TRBJ2-1; the D call from TCRdb, TRBD2, cannot be confirmed without DNA. Germline CDR1 is SGHVS and CDR2 is FQNEAQ. This CDR3 comprises 18 residues. The CDR3 is CASSFPRTSGGPNNEQFF.

V gene TRBV13 combines with J gene TRBJ2-1; the TCRdb D gene call, TRBD2, has no DNA to confirm it. Germline-derived CDR1 and CDR2 are PRHDT and FYEKMQ (reference sequence). The CDR3 contains 18 residues. CDR3 region: CASSAGTSGGTLYNEQFF.

The rearrangement uses TRBV28 and TRBJ2-5. Germline lookup yields CDR1 MDHEN and CDR2 SYDVKM. This CDR3 region has 15 residues. CDR3 residues: CASSATALTQETQYF. The entire variable domain, with the rest obtained from reference TRBV28 and TRBJ2-5, is as follows: DVKVTQSSRYLVKRTGEKVFLECVQDMDHENMFWYRQDPGLGLRLIYFSYDVKMKEKGDIPEGYSVSREKKERFSLILESASTNQTSMYLCASSATALTQETQYFGPGTRLLVL.